Given below is one T cell receptor beta chain in context. There is no known antigen for this receptor. Base quality data are lacking; no much larger clone is found one base away. This entry comes from a study of T cell responses to AZD1222 COVID-19 vaccine (dated by TCRdb to the early 2020s). With regard to the full study: Because spike-specific TCR depth and breadth did not differ between the two schedules, AZD1222 recipients who got a second dose at roughly 4 weeks were pooled with those who got a second dose at roughly 12 weeks. TCR sequencing was performed for 230 to 250 trial participants, of whom roughly 200 were given two doses of AZD1222 and around 25 were given two doses of MenACWY control vaccine. Trial participants were enrolled by age into 18-55, 56-69 and 70-plus year subgroups, with approximately 150, 28 and 58 TCR-sequenced participants respectively. General conclusions and limits of the study: Epitopes outside the regions mutated in the B.1.351 and B.1.1.7 variants were reportedly recognized by nearly half of the unique spike-specific TCRs. Participants were mostly white British and included more females than males, and it was suggested by the authors that clonal diversity may have been underestimated. In the small 56-69-year group, the increase in depth fell short of significance, most likely because of low power. Vaccine-associated CD4 TCRs spanned the whole spike protein, with dominant responses in regions 160-218 and 743-854. After two AZD1222 doses, both the breadth and the depth of spike-specific TCRs were significantly higher than at day 0 and than in MenACWY recipients. Conclusions about previously exposed vaccinees are limited, since just five or six AZD1222 recipients were seropositive for SARS-CoV-2 at baseline. Because no day 14 peak-response samples were available, the repertoires could be characterized only after the peak T cell response.

From the cysteine through the phenylalanine, the CDR3 covers 14 amino acids. The only DNA kept is the CDR3, 42 bases in frame from the first base. Trimming takes 2 bases from V and 0 bases from J, and the germline ends sit 7 bases apart. CDR1 MNHNY and CDR2 SVGAGI are derived from the germline V gene (reference sequence). Reading the label with the study, this specimen's time point is: baseline before first vaccination. Vaccinee samples came from UK trials COV001 and COV002, including a single-blind randomized controlled phase 2/3 trial of AZD1222 (ChAdOx1 nCoV-19) in healthy adults. Trial participant PBMC samples were collected at day 0 and day 28 after the second dose for TCRbeta chain sequencing. The CDR3 regions of human TCRbeta chains were analyzed by immunosequencing. On the authors' methods: Repertoire TCRs were matched against a reference library of SARS-CoV-2-specific TCRs generated with the MIRA antigen-specificity platform. Breadth meant the fraction of unique TCRs that were SARS-CoV-2-associated, whereas depth meant the fraction of total T cells that were SARS-CoV-2-associated. Each spike-specific TCR was assigned to its reactive spike region and to a CD4 or CD8 class using the MIRA data. Log10-transformed breadth and depth values were compared by one-way ANOVA with Sidak's multiple comparisons tests. TCRdb holds this immuneACCESS table with in-frame rearrangements only. Some clones are missing; in checked studies, unresolved V genes explain under half, and the rest has no known cause. That table gives V, J and clone size, and the DNA gave D and trimming. In this sample the table shows 120,000 or so clones, approximately 90% of which occur a single time. The ten largest account for around 6.9% of the sample.

This sample comprised peripheral blood, obtained on day 0 of AZD1222 vaccination. This receptor was identified in an adult in good health. The rearranged chain carries TRBV6-6 and TRBJ1-1; there is no confident call for the D gene. The CDR3 region has the sequence CASSYAGMNTEAFF. At the DNA level, the sequence is TGTGCCAGCAGTTACGCAGGCATGAACACTGAAGCTTTCTTT.